These 19 T cell receptor beta chains were all obtained from the same sample, sequenced in a study of T cell changes during pregnancy in multiple sclerosis. The method was immunoSEQ multiplex PCR; TCRdb's version includes in-frame clones alone and lacks a portion of them. The sample records more than 80,000 clones, about 91% being singletons. Sequences were derived from PBMCs, sampled in the first trimester of pregnancy. The receptors were gathered from a female donor in good health, serving as a control in a pregnancy study. Some clones in this sample may be carry-over from other donors' samples.

The chain combines TRBV7-3 with TRBJ2-5; TRBD2 matches 14 bases. This CDR3 has 16 amino acids. Per germline, CDR1 SGHTA and CDR2 FQGTGA. The trim removed 5 bases at V and 5 bases at J, leaving 7 bases unmatched. The CDR3 sequence is CASSPRLAGGGETQYF. In DNA, the CDR3 is TGTGCCAGCAGCCCCCGACTAGCGGGAGGGGGTGAGACCCAGTACTTC.

This chain uses TRBV7-6 with TRBJ2-1, with 10 bases aligning to TRBD2. In germline, CDR1 is SGHVS, CDR2 FNYEAQ. V shed 1 base, J shed 0 bases, and the junction held 3 bases outside the gene matches. This CDR3 spans 17 amino acids. This CDR3 is CASSLEASGSSYNEQFF. CDR3 in DNA: TGTGCCAGCAGCTTAGAGGCTAGCGGGAGCTCCTACAATGAGCAGTTCTTC.

The V and J genes are TRBV19 and TRBJ1-1; D not certain. The CDR3 runs to 15 residues. Trimming cost V 4 bases and J 2 bases, with 14 bases left between them. Germline assignment: CDR1 LNHDA and CDR2 SQIVND (reference sequence). This CDR3 reads CASSRGVTLNTEAFF. DNA for the CDR3: TGTGCCAGTAGTAGGGGAGTCACCCTAAACACTGAAGCTTTCTTT.

The gene calls are TRBV28 and TRBJ2-3; 9 positions agree with TRBD2. V shed 8 bases and J 4 bases; nucleotides not matched to a gene: 4. The germline V gene encodes CDR1 MDHEN and CDR2 SYDVKM. The CDR3 covers 13 residues. DNA of the CDR3: TGTGCCAGCGGGTGGACTAGCGCAGATACGCAGTATTTT. Its protein is CASGWTSADTQYF.

Only a few counts were recorded for this clone. This chain joins TRBV18 and TRBJ1-4; D remains unclear. CDR1 is KGHSH and CDR2 is LQKENI in the germline V gene. Between the trimmed V and J ends, which lost 6 bases and 0 bases, there was a span of 8 bases. CDR3 length equals 14 residues. CDR3 protein: CASSPGATNEKLFF. The CDR3 DNA reads TGTGCCAGCTCCCCCGGGGCAACTAATGAAAAACTGTTTTTT.

The rearrangement links TRBV27 to TRBJ2-7; maybe TRBD1 (6 bases). Looked up from germline, CDR1 is MNHEY and CDR2 is SMNVEV (reference sequence). The CDR3 consists of 15 residues. V was shortened by 10 bases and J by 6 bases, with 25 bases between the two germline ends. The DNA of the CDR3 is TGTGCCACCCAGGAATCCGGGACATACCCTACCGAGCAGTACTTC. Its protein product is CATQESGTYPTEQYF.

The chain links TRBV27 to TRBJ2-3; 12 positions agree with TRBD2. The CDR3 loop spans 14 amino acids. The germline gives CDR1 MNHEY, CDR2 SMNVEV (reference sequence). Germline trimming cut 5 bases from V and 5 bases from J; bases unmatched to any gene: 2. The CDR3 coding sequence is TGTGCCAGCAGTCCGACTAGCGGGAGAGATACGCAGTATTTT. Translation gives CASSPTSGRDTQYF.

The genes are TRBV10-1 and TRBJ2-3; perhaps TRBD1 as D (6 bases). The CDR3 is made up of 14 amino acids. The V end was cut by 3 bases, the J end by 2 bases, with 9 bases between. Germline V CDR1 and CDR2: WNHNN, SYGVQD (reference sequence). The CDR3 loop is CASSETGITDTQYF. CDR3 coding DNA: TGCGCCAGCAGTGAAACAGGGATCACAGATACGCAGTATTTT.

The rearrangement joins TRBV25-1 to TRBJ2-2; 9 bases agree with TRBD1. Germline V gene data show CDR1 as MGHDK and CDR2 as SYGVNS. Losses at the gene ends were 6 bases for V and 2 bases for J; bases not matched to a gene: 7. CDR3 length equals 16 residues. CDR3 in amino acids: CASSNLGQGNTGELFF. CDR3 coding DNA: TGTGCCAGCAGCAACCTGGGACAGGGTAACACCGGGGAGCTGTTTTTT.

This chain uses TRBV19 with TRBJ2-6; D might be TRBD2 (6 bases). From germline, CDR1 is LNHDA and CDR2 SQIVND (reference sequence). This CDR3 is 15 amino acids long. The ends were cut back, 3 bases at V and 3 bases at J, with 9 bases in the middle. The CDR3 reads CASSIWGVGANVLTF. In nucleotides, the CDR3 is TGTGCCAGTAGTATTTGGGGGGTTGGGGCCAACGTCCTGACTTTC.

V is TRBV29-1 and J is TRBJ2-2, with D hard to call. The V gene's germline CDR1 is SQVTM and CDR2 ANQGSEA. The CDR3 contains 11 residues. With 5 bases removed from V and 5 bases from J, the gap between germline ends came to 6 bases. The CDR3 reads CSVRSTGELFF. The DNA for the CDR3 is TGCAGCGTTAGGAGTACCGGGGAGCTGTTTTTT.

The chain employs TRBV5-1 and TRBJ2-1; 10 positions agree with TRBD1. V dropped 4 bases and J dropped 0; count of bases not matched to a gene: 10. The germline CDR1 and CDR2 sequences are SGHRS and YFSETQ. The CDR3 contains 18 residues. The CDR3 spells CASSQDRGSPLSYNEQFF. CDR3 nucleotides: TGCGCCAGCAGCCAGGACAGGGGGTCTCCCCTCTCCTACAATGAGCAGTTCTTC.

The chain employs TRBV15 and TRBJ2-2, with D maybe TRBD2 (5 bases). Germline lookup yields CDR1 LNHNV and CDR2 YYDKDF (reference sequence). Trimming removed 5 bases at V and 4 bases at J, with 14 bases between. The CDR3 spans 15 residues. As DNA, the CDR3 is TGTGCCACCAGCCTCCCGACTAAGGTCACCGGGGAGCTGTTTTTT. Its protein product is CATSLPTKVTGELFF.

This clone was recorded once. This rearrangement joins TRBV4-3 to TRBJ2-7; no definite D call. This CDR3 comprises 14 residues. Per the germline V gene, CDR1 is LGHNA and CDR2 is YSLEER. The V and J ends lost 0 bases and 3 bases respectively, with 9 bases between them. The CDR3 DNA sequence: TGCGCCAGCAGCCAAGATATCTCTTTCTACGAGCAGTACTTC. This codes for CASSQDISFYEQYF.

This clone has only one observation. The chain combines TRBV28 with TRBJ1-5, with 9 nucleotides matching TRBD1. The CDR3 consists of 15 residues. Unmatched junction bases numbered 5, after V lost 4 bases and J lost 4 bases. CDR1 is MDHEN, CDR2 SYDVKM, per germline. In DNA form, the CDR3 reads TGTGCCAGCAGTTGGGGACAGGGTCGGAATCAGCCCCAGCATTTT. Its translation: CASSWGQGRNQPQHF.

This chain joins TRBV6-6 and TRBJ1-1, with 9 bases fitting TRBD1. The CDR3 extends over 14 amino acids. The germline V gene has CDR1 MNHNY and CDR2 SVGAGI (reference sequence). V gave up 4 bases and J gave up 4 bases; unmatched junction bases: 4. CDR3 in DNA: TGTGCCAGCAGTTCAACAGGGGGCACCACTGAAGCTTTCTTT. This gives the protein CASSSTGGTTEAFF.

The CDR3: CASSQGGQGNEQYF. The CDR3, as DNA: TGTGCCAGCAGTCAAGGGGGACAGGGTAACGAGCAGTACTTC. The rearrangement joins TRBV28 to TRBJ2-7; 9 nucleotides agree with TRBD1. The CDR3 consists of 14 residues. Per the germline V gene, CDR1 is MDHEN and CDR2 is SYDVKM. With V trimmed by 5 bases and J by 5 bases, 7 bases remained unmatched.

V usage is TRBV11-2 and J usage is TRBJ2-1, with TRBD2 identical over 12 bases. Germline V gives CDR1 SGHAT, CDR2 FQNNGV. The V gene end was trimmed by 6 bases and the J gene end by 2 bases; junction bases not matched to a gene: 5. This CDR3 region has 16 residues. The CDR3 DNA is TGTGCCAGCAGAGCCCTAGCGGGAGGGACCTACAATGAGCAGTTCTTC. This translates into CASRALAGGTYNEQFF.

J is TRBJ2-1 and V is TRBV25-1, with 10 bases that match TRBD2. Trimming cost V 9 bases and J 9 bases; bases outside gene matches: 14. Germline values: CDR1 MGHDK, CDR2 SYGVNS. The CDR3 loop spans 15 amino acids. CDR3 sequence (DNA): TGTGCCAGATGTGTAACTAGCGGGAAGATAAGTGAGCAGTTCTTC. It encodes CARCVTSGKISEQFF.